This T cell receptor (beta chain) was found in a study of a mutant IDH1 vaccine in newly diagnosed glioma. Background on the study: Sex among treated patients split roughly 62% male, about 40% female; mean age was about 40 years. Patients arrived already treated with radiotherapy, temozolomide, or both, most having had both.

As concerns this clone: What it recognizes is unknown.

Trimming stripped 2 bases from V and 7 bases from J, with 11 bases between. Germline CDR1 SEHNR, CDR2 FQNEAQ (reference sequence). CDR3 length equals 13 residues. Findings of the study overall: Pseudoprogression appeared independent of alterations in top peripheral clonotypes. Vaccine-induced responses were seen in approximately 92% of patients, spanning several MHC alleles.

Specified time point: baseline, week 1 (first vaccination visit). Specified treatment: pre-vaccination baseline after standard-of-care therapy. The table came from immunoSEQ multiplex PCR; TCRdb's copy has only in-frame clones and leaves some out. The repertoire has just under 95,000 clones, around 80% of them found once; the top ten carry around 7.5%. Source: PBMCs, taken from a glioma patient treated with radiotherapy, temozolomide or both. The rearrangement links TRBV7-9 to TRBJ2-5; D possibly corresponds to TRBD1 (7 bases). The sequence was collected from a man in his forties with glioma. The CDR3 sequence is CASSLWGDRTQYF. DNA of the CDR3: TGTGCCAGCAGCTTATGGGGGGACAGGACCCAGTACTTC.